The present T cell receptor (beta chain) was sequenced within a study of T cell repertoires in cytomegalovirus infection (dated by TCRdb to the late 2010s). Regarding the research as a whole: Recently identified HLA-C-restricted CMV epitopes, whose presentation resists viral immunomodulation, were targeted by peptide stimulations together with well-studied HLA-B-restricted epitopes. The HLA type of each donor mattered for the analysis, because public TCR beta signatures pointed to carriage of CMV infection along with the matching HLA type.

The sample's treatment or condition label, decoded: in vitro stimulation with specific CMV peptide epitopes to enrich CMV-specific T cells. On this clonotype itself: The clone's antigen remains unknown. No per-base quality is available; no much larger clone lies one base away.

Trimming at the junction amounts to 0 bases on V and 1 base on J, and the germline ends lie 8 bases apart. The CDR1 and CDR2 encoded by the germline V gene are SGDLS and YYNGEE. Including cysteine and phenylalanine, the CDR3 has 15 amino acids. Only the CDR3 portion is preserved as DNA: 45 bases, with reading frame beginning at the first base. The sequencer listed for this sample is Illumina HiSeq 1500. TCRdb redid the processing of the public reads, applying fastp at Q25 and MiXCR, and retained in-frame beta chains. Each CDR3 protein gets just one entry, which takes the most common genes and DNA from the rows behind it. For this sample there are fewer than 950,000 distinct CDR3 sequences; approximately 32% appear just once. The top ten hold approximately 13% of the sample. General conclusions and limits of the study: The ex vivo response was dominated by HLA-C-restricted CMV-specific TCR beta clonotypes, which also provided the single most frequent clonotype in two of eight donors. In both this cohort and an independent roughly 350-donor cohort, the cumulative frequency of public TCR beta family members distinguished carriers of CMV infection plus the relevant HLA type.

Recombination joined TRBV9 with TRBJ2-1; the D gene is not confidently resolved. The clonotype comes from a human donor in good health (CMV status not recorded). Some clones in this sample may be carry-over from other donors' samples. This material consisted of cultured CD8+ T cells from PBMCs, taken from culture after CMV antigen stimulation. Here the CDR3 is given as CASSVGFSSYNEQFF. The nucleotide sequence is TGTGCCAGCAGCGTAGGTTTCTCTTCCTACAATGAGCAGTTCTTC. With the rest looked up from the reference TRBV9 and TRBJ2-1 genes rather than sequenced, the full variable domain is DSGVTQTPKHLITATGQRVTLRCSPRSGDLSVYWYQQSLDQGLQFLIQYYNGEERAKGNILERFSAQQFPDLHSELNLSSLELGDSALYFCASSVGFSSYNEQFFGPGTRLTVL.